This entry features one TCR beta chain sequence. This record comes from a study of low-dose radiotherapy and immunotherapy resistance in tumors. Study as a whole: Every 2 weeks, cohort 1 got 0.5 Gy, reaching 6.5 Gy to the planning target volume. The schedule for Cohort 2 used 1 Gy per fraction every two weeks, which added up to 13 Gy over 26 weeks.

TRAV- and TRBV-specific primers primed first-strand cDNA, covering alpha and beta chains. Both a constant-region primer and a V-primer adapter served to amplify TCRs across 15 to 20 PCR cycles. In vitro transcription was used to amplify the isolated mRNA. TCRdb independently ran MiXCR on the reads; one entry per CDR3 protein. Here the sample spans about 58,000 distinct CDR3 sequences, 20% to 25% being singletons. Time point noted: after trial treatment. Treatment of the sample: LDRT plus nivolumab, ipilimumab, low-dose cyclophosphamide and aspirin (RACIN trial). The clonotype comes from a male donor with prostate cancer. The starting material was PBMCs, obtained after low-dose radiotherapy plus immunotherapy.

CDR3 DNA: TGTGCCAGCAAGTGGGGACAGGGTAATCAGCCCCAGCATTTT. Its translation: CASKWGQGNQPQHF. The V gene is TRBV2, the J gene TRBJ1-5; TRBD1 matches at 9 bases. The CDR3 contains 14 residues. V was clipped by 7 bases and J by 4 bases; unmatched bases: 5. CDR1 is SNHLY and CDR2 is FYNNEI in the germline V gene.